A selection of T cell receptor beta chains follows, all from one sample in a study of blood T cell repertoires in COVID-19. The data were produced by immunoSEQ multiplex PCR, yet TCRdb's version contains in-frame clones alone and is incomplete. The sample has roughly 140,000 clones, around four fifths seen once; the top ten hold about 3.1%. Sequencing input: peripheral blood. These receptors came from a woman between 40 and 50 years old with active or convalescent COVID-19. CDR3s include the opening cysteine and the closing phenylalanine or tryptophan. A D gene is named only where the DNA matches it firmly. Clone size is not always given. Where it is, it says once, few, many or a class for expanded clones.

clone_size,cdr3_length,j_call,v_call,d_call,cdr3_nt,cdr3_aa
.,15,TRBJ1-4,TRBV5-1,.,TGCGCCAGCAGCTTGTACGGGAGAGATAAAGAAAAACTGTTTTTT,CASSLYGRDKEKLFF
.,13,TRBJ2-5,TRBV11-2,TRBD1,TGTGCCAGCAGCTGGGACAGGGGAGAGACCCAGTACTTC,CASSWDRGETQYF
.,16,TRBJ1-3,TRBV6-5,.,TGTGCCAGCAGTTACTCGAACAGCTTCTCTGGAAACACCATATATTTT,CASSYSNSFSGNTIYF
.,13,TRBJ1-2,TRBV18,.,TGTGCCAGCTCACCGGCAGGGATAGATGGCTACACCTTC,CASSPAGIDGYTF
.,15,TRBJ2-2,TRBV9,.,TGTGCCAGCAGCGTTCAGGGGGGGAACACCGGGGAGCTGTTTTTT,CASSVQGGNTGELFF
.,17,TRBJ1-4,TRBV15,.,TGTGCCACCAGCAGAGGCCCTCCGGGGGGGACTAATGAAAAACTGTTTTTT,CATSRGPPGGTNEKLFF
.,13,TRBJ2-7,TRBV6-5,.,TGTGCCAGCAGTCCGGGATTCCCCTACGAGCAGTACTTC,CASSPGFPYEQYF
.,14,TRBJ1-2,TRBV3-1/TRBV3-2,TRBD1,TGTGCCAGCAGCGCCCGGGACAGCTACTATGGCTACACCTTC,CASSARDSYYGYTF
.,15,TRBJ1-1,TRBV10-3,.,TGTGCCATCAGTGAGCCCGGTAAGGAGAGCGTTGAAGCTTTCTTT,CAISEPGKESVEAFF
.,13,TRBJ1-4,TRBV28,.,TGTGCCAGCAGTTTTACATTCAATGAAAAACTGTTTTTT,CASSFTFNEKLFF
.,15,TRBJ1-2,TRBV19,TRBD1,TGTGCCAGTAGTAGCGGATCACAGGGGATCTATGGCTACACCTTC,CASSSGSQGIYGYTF
.,13,TRBJ2-4,TRBV28,TRBD1,TGTGCCAGCAGCCAACACGGGACAGACATTCAGTACTTC,CASSQHGTDIQYF
.,17,TRBJ2-1,TRBV6-2/TRBV6-3,.,TGTGCCAGCAGCACCAGACAGCCTTCTATCGGGGGCAATGAGCAGTTCTTC,CASSTRQPSIGGNEQFF
.,15,TRBJ1-2,TRBV10-1,TRBD1,TGCGCCAGCAGTGAGGATCCGACAGGGGACGGCGGCTACACCTTC,CASSEDPTGDGGYTF
.,15,TRBJ2-6,TRBV5-1,.,TGCGCCAGCAGCTTGACGGGTAATGGGGCCAACGTCCTGACTTTC,CASSLTGNGANVLTF
.,14,TRBJ1-4,TRBV7-9,.,TGTGCCAGCAGCTTAGGGCAGGGTAGGGAAAAACTGTTTTTT,CASSLGQGREKLFF
.,16,TRBJ2-1,TRBV7-8,TRBD1,TGTGCCAGCAGCGCAACCGGGACAGGCCTCTACAATGAGCAGTTCTTC,CASSATGTGLYNEQFF
few,14,TRBJ1-1,TRBV11-2,.,TGTGCCAGCAGCTTCCCGCGACAGAACACTGAAGCTTTCTTT,CASSFPRQNTEAFF
many,14,TRBJ2-7,TRBV7-9,.,TGTGCCAGCAGCTTAGTGTCCGAGTCCTACGAGCAGTACTTC,CASSLVSESYEQYF
once,15,TRBJ2-7,TRBV14,TRBD1,TGTGCCAGCAGCCTGGGACAGGGGGAGTCCTACGAGCAGTACTTC,CASSLGQGESYEQYF
.,15,TRBJ2-7,TRBV5-5,TRBD1,TGTGCCAGCAGCAGGGGACAGGGGAGTTCCTACGAGCAGTACTTC,CASSRGQGSSYEQYF
.,16,TRBJ2-2,TRBV11-2,.,TGTGCCAGCAGCTTACGGGAGAGAGAGAACACCGGGGAGCTGTTTTTT,CASSLRERENTGELFF
.,17,TRBJ1-1,TRBV24-1,.,TGTGCCACCAGTGATTTCGATGGTTTAAGGGGGGGCACTGAAGCTTTCTTT,CATSDFDGLRGGTEAFF
few,16,TRBJ2-1,TRBV6-5,TRBD2,TGTGCCAGCAGTTCCCGCGGAAGCGGGGCCGGGGATGAGCAGTTCTTC,CASSSRGSGAGDEQFF
.,17,TRBJ1-6,TRBV21-1,.,TGTGCCAGCAGCAAAGTGTCCTCAATAATACGGAATTCACCCCTCCACTTT,CASSKVSSIIRNSPLHF
.,14,TRBJ1-2,TRBV5-1,TRBD1,TGCGCCAGCAGCTTGCGACAGGGGGACTATGGCTACACCTTC,CASSLRQGDYGYTF
.,15,TRBJ2-1,TRBV6-2/TRBV6-3,TRBD2,TGTGCCAGCAGCTCTAGACTAGCGCGCTACAATGAGCAGTTCTTC,CASSSRLARYNEQFF
.,16,TRBJ1-6,TRBV6-4,TRBD1,TGTGCCAGCACAGTTCACCCAGGGGGTTATAATTCACCCCTCCACTTT,CASTVHPGGYNSPLHF
.,15,TRBJ1-5,TRBV15,.,TGTGCCACCAGCAGAGACGGGGTTAGGAATCAGCCCCAGCATTTT,CATSRDGVRNQPQHF
.,15,TRBJ2-5,TRBV27,TRBD1,TGTGCCAGCAGTTCTTACAGGGGGCTGGGCGAGACCCAGTACTTC,CASSSYRGLGETQYF
.,15,TRBJ1-6,TRBV7-9,.,TGTGCCAGCAGCTTGGGGGGACGGGATAATTCACCCCTCCACTTT,CASSLGGRDNSPLHF
.,13,TRBJ1-1,TRBV6-5,.,TGTGCCAGCAACCCAACAGGGCGGTATAAAGCTTTCTTT,CASNPTGRYKAFF
.,15,TRBJ1-5,TRBV28,TRBD1,TGTGCCAGCACCGGATACCGACAGGGGAGTCAGCCCCAGCATTTT,CASTGYRQGSQPQHF
.,14,TRBJ1-2,TRBV4-3,TRBD1,TGCGCCAGCAGCCACCCCGGGACAGCCTATGGCTACACCTTC,CASSHPGTAYGYTF
.,15,TRBJ2-1,TRBV9,TRBD2,TGTGCCAGCAGCGTAGACGGGAGGGCGTACAATGAGCAGTTCTTC,CASSVDGRAYNEQFF
.,11,TRBJ1-4,TRBV2,.,TGTGCCAGCAGTGAGCGTGAAAAACTGTTTTTT,CASSEREKLFF
.,15,TRBJ2-7,TRBV6-1,TRBD2,TGTGCCAGCAGTGAAGCGACTAGCGGCTCCTACGAGCAGTACTTC,CASSEATSGSYEQYF